The 22 T cell receptor beta chains below come from one sample, sequenced in a study of cytomegalovirus exposure and HLA in healthy donors. The PCR used 60 Vbeta and 13 Jbeta primers. The data were produced by immunoSEQ multiplex PCR, yet TCRdb's version contains in-frame clones alone and is incomplete. The sample lists roughly 100,000 clones, over 80% occurring once. What was sequenced was PBMCs. These receptors originate from a man in his forties in good health and CMV-seronegative.

The chain carries TRBV5-1 and TRBJ1-4; a weak D match, TRBD1 (5 bases). Trimming stripped 4 bases from V and 0 bases from J, with 10 bases between. This CDR3 has 15 residues. The V gene's germline CDR1 is SGHRS and CDR2 YFSETQ. The CDR3 sequence is CASSQDTATNEKLFF. DNA of the CDR3: TGCGCCAGCAGCCAGGACACGGCAACTAATGAAAAACTGTTTTTT.

The chain couples TRBV10-1 to TRBJ1-1, with 10 bases matching TRBD1. Trimming took 9 bases from V and 2 from J; bases not matched to a gene: 9. CDR3 length: 15 amino acids. CDR1 is WNHNN and CDR2 is SYGVQD in the germline V gene (reference sequence). The CDR3 here is CARTLRTGGNTEAFF. The DNA for the CDR3 is TGCGCCAGGACTCTTAGGACAGGGGGTAACACTGAAGCTTTCTTT.

The chain recombines TRBV13 with TRBJ1-4; the match to TRBD1 covers 7 bases. This CDR3 region has 15 residues. In germline, CDR1 is PRHDT, CDR2 FYEKMQ (reference sequence). Losses at the gene ends were 5 bases for V and 8 bases for J; bases not matched to a gene: 11. The CDR3 DNA is TGTGCCAGCAGCCGATCGACAGGGTTTGGAGAAAAACTGTTTTTT. This sequence encodes CASSRSTGFGEKLFF.

The rearrangement links TRBV19 to TRBJ2-1; 10 bases fit TRBD2. CDR3 length: 15 amino acids. With V trimmed by 3 bases and J by 10 bases, 9 bases remained unmatched. CDR1 and CDR2 from the germline V gene are LNHDA and SQIVND (reference sequence). CDR3 amino acids: CASSIGSGGPNEQFF. DNA of the CDR3: TGTGCCAGTAGTATTGGTAGCGGGGGGCCAAACGAGCAGTTCTTC.

The V gene is TRBV30, the J gene TRBJ1-2; possible D gene TRBD1, 6 bases. CDR3 size: 14 residues. Germline CDR1 is GTSNPN and CDR2 is SVGIG (reference sequence). Deletions cut 2 bases from V and 4 bases from J, with 14 bases between. DNA of the CDR3: TGTGCCTGGAGTTCGGACAGCGCGCGCTATGGCTACACCTTC. Protein sequence: CAWSSDSARYGYTF.

The chain carries TRBV7-2 and TRBJ2-7; D is undetermined. Per germline, CDR1 SGHTA and CDR2 FQGNSA. V shed 1 base and J shed 6 bases, with 13 bases lying between them. The CDR3 is 14 residues long. For the CDR3, the DNA is TGTGCCAGCAGCTTAGAACGCCCGCCGAGCGAGCAGTACTTC. Translated, it gives CASSLERPPSEQYF.

The chain employs TRBV6-5 and TRBJ1-6; no definite D call. V lost 6 bases to trimming and J lost 7 bases, with 16 bases between them. The CDR3 consists of 15 residues. The germline CDR1 and CDR2 sequences are MNHEY and SVGAGI. The CDR3 reads CASRLSLAGNSPLHF. The CDR3 nucleotides read TGTGCCAGCAGACTCTCTCTCGCGGGCAATTCACCCCTCCACTTT.

In its sample, this clone was seen a few times. The chain uses TRBV7-9 and TRBJ1-1, with 11 bases identical to TRBD1. The V gene end was trimmed by 5 bases and the J gene end by 3 bases; junction bases not matched to a gene: 5. This CDR3 comprises 15 residues. Germline lookup yields CDR1 SEHNR and CDR2 FQNEAQ (reference sequence). The CDR3 nucleotides are TGTGCCAGCAGCCACCGGGACAGGGGGGACACTGAAGCTTTCTTT. It codes for CASSHRDRGDTEAFF.

The chain is built from TRBV19 and TRBJ1-1, with unresolved D. V lost 3 bases, J lost 6 bases, and 17 bases lay in between. The germline V gene has CDR1 LNHDA and CDR2 SQIVND (reference sequence). CDR3 length: 15 residues. The CDR3 DNA follows: TGTGCCAGTAGTATCGCCCCCTACTTCGTATCTGAAGCTTTCTTT. Its translation: CASSIAPYFVSEAFF.

The gene calls are TRBV19 and TRBJ1-1; no reliable D call. CDR1 LNHDA and CDR2 SQIVND come from the germline V gene (reference sequence). The length of the CDR3 is 12 residues. Between the trimmed V and J ends, which lost 4 bases and 11 bases, there was a span of 14 bases. The CDR3 DNA sequence: TGTGCCAGTAGTACCCCTCCGAGGGAGGCTTTCTTT. This encodes CASSTPPREAFF.

The chain is built from TRBV5-1 and TRBJ1-5; the match to TRBD1 covers 11 bases. Germline V gene data show CDR1 as SGHRS and CDR2 as YFSETQ. J gave up 5 bases and V 5 bases, and 6 bases lay outside the gene matches. This CDR3 is 15 amino acids long. The CDR3 DNA follows: TGCGCCAGCAGGGCGGACAGGGGGCTCCATCAGCCCCAGCATTTT. Translating it yields CASRADRGLHQPQHF.

This chain uses TRBV5-4 with TRBJ1-6, with 9 bases lining up with TRBD1. Germline CDR1 reads SGHNT; CDR2 reads YYREEE (reference sequence). The CDR3 sequence is 15 residues long. The V gene end was trimmed by 2 bases and the J gene end by 9 bases; junction bases not matched to a gene: 6. The CDR3 DNA sequence: TGTGCCAGCAGCTTACAGGGGGCGCGGGGTTCACCCCTCCACTTT. Amino acids: CASSLQGARGSPLHF.

The chain employs TRBV2 and TRBJ2-1, with TRBD2 matching 8 bases. This CDR3 has 14 amino acids. With V trimmed by 10 bases and J by 2 bases, 7 bases remained unmatched. Germline V gene sequence: CDR1 SNHLY, CDR2 FYNNEI. The CDR3 nucleotides read TGTGCCACCGGGGGGGGGTCAGCCTACAATGAGCAGTTCTTC. Protein sequence: CATGGGSAYNEQFF.

The chain links TRBV9 to TRBJ2-3; D may be TRBD1 (7 bases). V dropped 4 bases and J dropped 0 bases, with 15 bases sitting between them. Germline V gene data show CDR1 as SGDLS and CDR2 as YYNGEE. CDR3 length: 16 amino acids. CDR3 nucleotides: TGTGCCAGCAGCAAAGGGGGCGGGGACAGCACAGATACGCAGTATTTT. It translates to CASSKGGGDSTDTQYF.

The chain recombines TRBV15 with TRBJ2-7, with TRBD1 as a possible D gene (5 bases). Between the trimmed V and J ends, which lost 3 bases and 1 base, there was a span of 10 bases. Looked up from germline, CDR1 is LNHNV and CDR2 is YYDKDF (reference sequence). The length of the CDR3 is 14 residues. The CDR3 is CATSSDQGSYEQYF. DNA for the CDR3: TGTGCCACCAGCAGTGATCAGGGTTCCTACGAGCAGTACTTC.

This clone has a single count. The chain employs TRBV19 and TRBJ2-5; possibly TRBD2 for D (6 bases). The CDR3 runs to 16 residues. Germline values: CDR1 LNHDA, CDR2 SQIVND (reference sequence). The V gene lost 1 base and the J gene lost 5 bases, with 17 bases spanning the gap. The CDR3 region has the DNA TGTGCCAGTAGTATAGGTTACGGGGGAGGCGGGGAGACCCAGTACTTC. It specifies CASSIGYGGGGETQYF. Combining the CDR3 with reference TRBV19 and TRBJ2-5 gives the whole variable domain DGGITQSPKYLFRKEGQNVTLSCEQNLNHDAMYWYRQDPGQGLRLIYYSQIVNDFQKGDIAEGYSVSREKKESFPLTVTSAQKNPTAFYLCASSIGYGGGGETQYFGPGTRLLVL.

The genes are TRBV9 and TRBJ1-2; D possibly corresponds to TRBD1 (5 bases). This CDR3 comprises 15 residues. CDR1 and CDR2 (germline): SGDLS, YYNGEE. V dropped 0 bases and J dropped 0 bases, with 9 bases sitting between them. The CDR3 nucleotides are TGTGCCAGCAGCGTAGCACAGGTTGCTAACTATGGCTACACCTTC. Amino acids: CASSVAQVANYGYTF.

This chain connects TRBV18 to TRBJ2-2; tentative D call: TRBD1 (6 bases). This CDR3 region has 14 residues. The V gene lost 6 bases and the J gene lost 7 bases, with 15 bases spanning the gap. Germline lookup yields CDR1 KGHSH and CDR2 LQKENI. CDR3 sequence: CASSHTGSSGELFF. The CDR3 bases are TGTGCCAGCTCTCACACAGGGTCCAGCGGGGAGCTGTTTTTT.

The V gene is TRBV5-6, the J gene TRBJ2-5; the match to TRBD2 covers 12 bases. The CDR3 spans 15 residues. After removal of 2 bases from V and 5 bases from J, the junction contained 4 bases not matched to a gene. Looked up from germline, CDR1 is SGHDT and CDR2 is YYEEEE. The CDR3 DNA reads as TGTGCCAGCAGCTTCGGACTAGCGGGGTTCGAGACCCAGTACTTC. As protein: CASSFGLAGFETQYF.

The chain couples TRBV14 to TRBJ1-2; D is ambiguous. The CDR3 runs 14 residues. The V gene lost 0 bases and the J gene lost 7 bases, with 12 bases spanning the gap. Germline values: CDR1 SGHDN, CDR2 FVKESK. DNA of the CDR3: TGTGCCAGCAGCCAAGATGGGGAGTACGTTGGCTACACCTTC. This translates into CASSQDGEYVGYTF.

As DNA, the CDR3 is TGTGCCAGCGGCCGACTCTACAATGAGCAGTTCTTC. Translation: CASGRLYNEQFF. The chain recombines TRBV11-2 with TRBJ2-1, with D hard to call. Deletions cut 8 bases from V and 3 bases from J, with 8 bases between. Germline lookup yields CDR1 SGHAT and CDR2 FQNNGV. The CDR3 has 12 residues.

The chain carries TRBV7-6 and TRBJ2-5; D is possibly TRBD2 (6 bases). The CDR3 extends over 14 amino acids. In germline, CDR1 is SGHVS, CDR2 FNYEAQ. V was trimmed by 1 base and J by 7 bases, leaving 13 bases between them. CDR3: CASSLGHPEGTQYF. The CDR3 DNA follows: TGTGCCAGCAGCTTAGGACACCCGGAGGGGACCCAGTACTTC.